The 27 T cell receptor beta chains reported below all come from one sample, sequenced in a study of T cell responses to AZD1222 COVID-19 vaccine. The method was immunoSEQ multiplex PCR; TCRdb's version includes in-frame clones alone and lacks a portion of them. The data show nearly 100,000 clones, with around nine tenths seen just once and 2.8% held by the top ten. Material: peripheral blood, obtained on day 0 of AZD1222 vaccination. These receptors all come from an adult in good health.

The CDR3 region has the DNA TGTGCCATCAGTGAGTCGGCGGACCGAAGCTCCTACAATGAGCAGTTCTTC. Its protein is CAISESADRSSYNEQFF. V gene TRBV10-3 combines with J gene TRBJ2-1; D call uncertain. V was clipped by 0 bases and J by 0 bases, with 12 bases between them. CDR1 ENHRY and CDR2 SYGVKD come from the germline V gene. The CDR3 runs to 17 residues.

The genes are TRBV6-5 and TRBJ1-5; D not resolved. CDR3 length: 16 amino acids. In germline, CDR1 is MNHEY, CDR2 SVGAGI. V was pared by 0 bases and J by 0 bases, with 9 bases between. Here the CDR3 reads CASSYSGPDSNQPQHF. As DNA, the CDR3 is TGTGCCAGCAGTTACTCGGGCCCCGATAGCAATCAGCCCCAGCATTTT.

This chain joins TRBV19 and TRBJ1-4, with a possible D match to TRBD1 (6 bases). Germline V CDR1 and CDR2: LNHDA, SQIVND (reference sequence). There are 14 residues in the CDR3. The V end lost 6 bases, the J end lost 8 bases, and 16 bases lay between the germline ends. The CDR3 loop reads CASRVTGGGEKLFF. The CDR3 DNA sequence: TGTGCCAGTAGGGTGACAGGTGGTGGCGAAAAACTGTTTTTT. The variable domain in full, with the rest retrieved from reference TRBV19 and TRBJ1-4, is DGGITQSPKYLFRKEGQNVTLSCEQNLNHDAMYWYRQDPGQGLRLIYYSQIVNDFQKGDIAEGYSVSREKKESFPLTVTSAQKNPTAFYLCASRVTGGGEKLFFGSGTQLSVL.

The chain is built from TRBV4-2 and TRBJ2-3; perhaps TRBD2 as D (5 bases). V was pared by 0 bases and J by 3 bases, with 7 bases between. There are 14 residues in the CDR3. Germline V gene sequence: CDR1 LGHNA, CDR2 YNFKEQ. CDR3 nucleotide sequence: TGTGCCAGCAGCCAAGATTCGGGGACAGATACGCAGTATTTT. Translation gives CASSQDSGTDTQYF.

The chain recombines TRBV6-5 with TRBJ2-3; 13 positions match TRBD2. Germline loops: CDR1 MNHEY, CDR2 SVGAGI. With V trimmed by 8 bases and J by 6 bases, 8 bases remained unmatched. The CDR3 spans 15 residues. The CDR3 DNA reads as TGTGCCAGCTGCCCGGGACTAGCGGGGTCGGATACGCAGTATTTT. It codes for CASCPGLAGSDTQYF.

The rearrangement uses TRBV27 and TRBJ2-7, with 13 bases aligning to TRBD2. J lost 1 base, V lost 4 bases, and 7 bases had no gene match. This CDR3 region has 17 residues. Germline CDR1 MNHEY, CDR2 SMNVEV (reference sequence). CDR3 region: CASSSWTSGGSSYEQYF. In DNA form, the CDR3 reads TGTGCCAGCAGTTCCTGGACTAGCGGGGGTTCGTCCTACGAGCAGTACTTC.

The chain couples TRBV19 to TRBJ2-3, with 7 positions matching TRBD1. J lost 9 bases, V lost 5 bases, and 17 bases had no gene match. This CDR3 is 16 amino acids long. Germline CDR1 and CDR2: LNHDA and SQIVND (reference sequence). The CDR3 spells CASSPGRQGVTSTQYF. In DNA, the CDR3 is TGTGCCAGTAGTCCGGGGCGGCAGGGGGTTACTTCGACGCAGTATTTT.

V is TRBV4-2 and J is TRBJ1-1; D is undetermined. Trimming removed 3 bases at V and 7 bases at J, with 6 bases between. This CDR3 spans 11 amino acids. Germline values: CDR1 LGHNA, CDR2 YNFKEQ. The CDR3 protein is CASSHGHEAFF. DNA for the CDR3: TGTGCCAGCAGCCATGGTCATGAAGCTTTCTTT.

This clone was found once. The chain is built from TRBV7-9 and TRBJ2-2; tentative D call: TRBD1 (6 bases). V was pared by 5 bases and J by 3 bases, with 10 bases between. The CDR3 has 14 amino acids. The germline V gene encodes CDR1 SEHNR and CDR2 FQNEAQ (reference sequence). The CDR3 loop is CASSPGQHTGELFF. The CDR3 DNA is TGTGCCAGCAGCCCAGGACAGCACACCGGGGAGCTGTTTTTT.

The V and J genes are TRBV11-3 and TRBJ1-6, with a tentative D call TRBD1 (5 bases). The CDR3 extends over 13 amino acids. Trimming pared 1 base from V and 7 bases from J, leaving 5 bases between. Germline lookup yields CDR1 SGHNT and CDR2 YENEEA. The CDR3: CASSLGTNSPLHF. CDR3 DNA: TGTGCCAGCAGCTTAGGGACAAATTCACCCCTCCACTTT.

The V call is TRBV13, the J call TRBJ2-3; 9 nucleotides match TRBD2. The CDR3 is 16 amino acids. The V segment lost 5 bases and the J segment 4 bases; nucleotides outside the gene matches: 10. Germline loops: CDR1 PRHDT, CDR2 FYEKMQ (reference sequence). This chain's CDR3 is CASSRRKGLASDTQYF. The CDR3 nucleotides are TGTGCCAGCAGCCGAAGAAAAGGACTAGCGTCAGATACGCAGTATTTT.

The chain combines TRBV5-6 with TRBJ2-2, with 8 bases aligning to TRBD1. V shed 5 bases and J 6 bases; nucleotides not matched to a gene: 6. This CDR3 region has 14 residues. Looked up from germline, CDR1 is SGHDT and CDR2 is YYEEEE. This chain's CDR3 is CASRTGVESGELFF. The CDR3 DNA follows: TGTGCCAGCAGGACAGGGGTTGAGTCCGGGGAGCTGTTTTTT.

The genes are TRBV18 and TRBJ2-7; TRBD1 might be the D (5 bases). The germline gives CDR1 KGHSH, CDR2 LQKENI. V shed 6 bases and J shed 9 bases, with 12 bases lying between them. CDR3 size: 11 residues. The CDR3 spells CASSFDSAQYF. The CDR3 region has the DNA TGTGCCAGCTCGTTCGACAGCGCGCAGTACTTC.

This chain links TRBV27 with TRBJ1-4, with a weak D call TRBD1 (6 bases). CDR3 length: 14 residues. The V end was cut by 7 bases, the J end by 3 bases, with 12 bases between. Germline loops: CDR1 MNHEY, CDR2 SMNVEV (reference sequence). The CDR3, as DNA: TGTGCCAGCAAAGGGGGGGCAGCTAATGAAAAACTGTTTTTT. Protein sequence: CASKGGAANEKLFF.

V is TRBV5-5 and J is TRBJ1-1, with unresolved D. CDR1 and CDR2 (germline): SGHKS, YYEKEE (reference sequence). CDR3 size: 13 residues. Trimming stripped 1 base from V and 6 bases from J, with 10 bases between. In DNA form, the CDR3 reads TGTGCCAGCAGCTTGAGGTCTGGGGCTGAAGCTTTCTTT. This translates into CASSLRSGAEAFF.

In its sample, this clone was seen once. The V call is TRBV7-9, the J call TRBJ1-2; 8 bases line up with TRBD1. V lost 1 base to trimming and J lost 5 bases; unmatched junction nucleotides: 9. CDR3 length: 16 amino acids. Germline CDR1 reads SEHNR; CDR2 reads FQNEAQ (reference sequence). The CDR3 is CASSLEGRGRMYGYTF. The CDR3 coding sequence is TGTGCCAGCAGCTTAGAAGGCAGGGGGCGTATGTATGGCTACACCTTC.

CDR3 coding DNA: TGTGCCAGCAGACCCTACAGGGGGCGTAGCACTGAAGCTTTCTTT. As protein: CASRPYRGRSTEAFF. The chain has TRBV3-1 (or the pseudogene TRBV3-2) and TRBJ1-1, with 9 bases aligning to TRBD1. CDR3 length: 15 amino acids. Unmatched junction bases numbered 9, after V lost 6 bases and J lost 4 bases. In germline, CDR1 is LGHDT, CDR2 YNNKEL (reference sequence).

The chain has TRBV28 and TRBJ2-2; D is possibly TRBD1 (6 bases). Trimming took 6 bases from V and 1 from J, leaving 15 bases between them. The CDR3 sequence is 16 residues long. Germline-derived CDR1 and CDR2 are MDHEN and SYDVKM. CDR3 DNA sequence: TGTGCCAGCAGGGCGGTGTGGACAGTGAACACCGGGGAGCTGTTTTTT. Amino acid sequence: CASRAVWTVNTGELFF.

The CDR3 DNA sequence: TGCGCCAGCAGACGCCCAGGGGGCACTGAAGCTTTCTTT. Translated, it gives CASRRPGGTEAFF. This rearrangement joins TRBV5-1 to TRBJ1-1; TRBD1 agrees at 7 bases. Germline V gives CDR1 SGHRS, CDR2 YFSETQ. CDR3 length equals 13 residues. The V segment lost 5 bases and the J segment 4 bases; nucleotides outside the gene matches: 5.

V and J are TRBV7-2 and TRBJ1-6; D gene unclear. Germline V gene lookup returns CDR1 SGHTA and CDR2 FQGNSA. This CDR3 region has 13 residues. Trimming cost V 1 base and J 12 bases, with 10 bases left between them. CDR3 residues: CASSLGLQRPLHF. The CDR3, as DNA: TGTGCCAGCAGCTTAGGCCTTCAACGACCCCTCCACTTT.

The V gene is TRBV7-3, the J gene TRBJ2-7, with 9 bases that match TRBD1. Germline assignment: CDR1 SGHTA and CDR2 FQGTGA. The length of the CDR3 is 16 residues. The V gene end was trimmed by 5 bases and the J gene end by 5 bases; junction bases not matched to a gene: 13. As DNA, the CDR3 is TGTGCCAGCAGCCTATCTACCGGGACAGGGAGGAACGAGCAGTACTTC. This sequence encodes CASSLSTGTGRNEQYF.

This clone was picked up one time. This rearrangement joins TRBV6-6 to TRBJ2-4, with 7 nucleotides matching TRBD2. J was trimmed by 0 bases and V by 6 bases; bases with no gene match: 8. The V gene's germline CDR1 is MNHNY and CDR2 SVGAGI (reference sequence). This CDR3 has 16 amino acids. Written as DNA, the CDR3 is TGTGCCAGCAGCAATCTAGCGGATTTAGCCAAAAACATTCAGTACTTC. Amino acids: CASSNLADLAKNIQYF.

The CDR3 here is CASTRTRRSTEAFF. The CDR3 DNA is TGTGCCAGCACCCGGACAAGGAGGTCCACTGAAGCTTTCTTT. The rearrangement uses TRBV28 and TRBJ1-1; tentatively, D is TRBD1 (5 bases). The CDR3 has 14 amino acids. Germline CDR1 reads MDHEN; CDR2 reads SYDVKM. V dropped 7 bases and J dropped 4 bases, with 16 bases sitting between them.

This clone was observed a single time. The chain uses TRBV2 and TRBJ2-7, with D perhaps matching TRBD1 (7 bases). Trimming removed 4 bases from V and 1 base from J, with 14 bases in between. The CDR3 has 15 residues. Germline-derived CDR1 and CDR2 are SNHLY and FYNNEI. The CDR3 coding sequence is TGTGCCAGCAGTGGACAGGGAGGAGGGTCCTACGAGCAGTACTTC. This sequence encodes CASSGQGGGSYEQYF.

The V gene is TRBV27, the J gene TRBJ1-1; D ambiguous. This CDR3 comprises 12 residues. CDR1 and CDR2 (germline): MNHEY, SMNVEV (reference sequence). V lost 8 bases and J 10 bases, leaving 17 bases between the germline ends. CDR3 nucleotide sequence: TGTGCCAGCCGCTACTTCAGCCGGGGAGCTTTCTTT. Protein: CASRYFSRGAFF.

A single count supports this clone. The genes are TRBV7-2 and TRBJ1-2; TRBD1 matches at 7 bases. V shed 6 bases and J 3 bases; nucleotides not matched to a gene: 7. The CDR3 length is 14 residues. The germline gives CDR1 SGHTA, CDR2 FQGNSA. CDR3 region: CASRTGGTDYGYTF. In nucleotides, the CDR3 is TGTGCCAGCAGGACGGGAGGGACAGACTATGGCTACACCTTC.

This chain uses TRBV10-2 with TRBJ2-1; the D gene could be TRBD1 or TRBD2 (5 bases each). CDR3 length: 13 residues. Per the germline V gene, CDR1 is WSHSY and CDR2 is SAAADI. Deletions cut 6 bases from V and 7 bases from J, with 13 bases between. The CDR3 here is CASRGRDGNEQFF. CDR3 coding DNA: TGCGCCAGCAGGGGACGGGATGGGAATGAGCAGTTCTTC.